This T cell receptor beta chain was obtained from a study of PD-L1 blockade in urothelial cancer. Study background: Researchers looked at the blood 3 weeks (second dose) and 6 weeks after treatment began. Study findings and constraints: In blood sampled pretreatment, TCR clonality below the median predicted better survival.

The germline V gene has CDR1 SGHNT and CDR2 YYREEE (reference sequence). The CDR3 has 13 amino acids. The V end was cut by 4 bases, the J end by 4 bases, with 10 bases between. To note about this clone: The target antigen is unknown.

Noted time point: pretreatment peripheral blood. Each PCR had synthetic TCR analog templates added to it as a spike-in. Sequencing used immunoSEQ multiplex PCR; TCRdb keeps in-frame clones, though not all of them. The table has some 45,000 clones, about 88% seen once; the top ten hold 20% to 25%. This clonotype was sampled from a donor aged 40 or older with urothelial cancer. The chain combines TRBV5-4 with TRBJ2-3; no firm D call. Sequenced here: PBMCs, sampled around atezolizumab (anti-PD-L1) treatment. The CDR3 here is CASSTVPADTQYF. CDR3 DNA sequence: TGTGCCAGCAGCACCGTACCAGCAGATACGCAGTATTTT.